These 28 T cell receptor beta chains originate from one sample sequenced in a study of T cells in Graves' hyperthyroidism and ophthalmopathy. Amplified regions were TCR beta CDR3 sequences from RNA transcripts. TCR CDR3 regions were first amplified by RT-PCR with HTBI primers. One entry per CDR3 protein results from TCRdb running MiXCR on the multiplex PCR reads. The sample lists fewer than 800,000 distinct CDR3 sequences, around 17% occurring once. Sequencing used blood. These receptors were collected from a young man with Graves' hyperthyroidism.

This clonotype was counted many times. As DNA, the CDR3 is TGTGCCAGCACCCATAGCGGGAGTAATGAGCAGTTCTTC. This encodes CASTHSGSNEQFF. The rearrangement joins TRBV7-9 to TRBJ2-1; the match to TRBD2 covers 9 bases. Germline loops: CDR1 SEHNR, CDR2 FQNEAQ (reference sequence). After removal of 7 bases from V and 7 bases from J, the junction contained 5 bases not matched to a gene. This CDR3 is 13 amino acids long.

V gene TRBV19 combines with J gene TRBJ1-5; TRBD1 might be the D (6 bases). Trimming took off 6 bases at V and 3 bases at J, with 12 bases between the two ends. The CDR3 spans 14 residues. Per the germline V gene, CDR1 is LNHDA and CDR2 is SQIVND (reference sequence). The CDR3 region has the DNA TGTGCCAGTAGAACTACAGGGACCAATCAGCCCCAGCATTTT. It specifies CASRTTGTNQPQHF. The whole variable domain, remainder taken from reference TRBV19 and TRBJ1-5, is DGGITQSPKYLFRKEGQNVTLSCEQNLNHDAMYWYRQDPGQGLRLIYYSQIVNDFQKGDIAEGYSVSREKKESFPLTVTSAQKNPTAFYLCASRTTGTNQPQHFGDGTRLSIL.

The sample holds many counts of this clonotype. This rearrangement joins TRBV19 to TRBJ2-3, with D hard to call. Looked up from germline, CDR1 is LNHDA and CDR2 is SQIVND (reference sequence). This CDR3 is 14 amino acids long. V lost 6 bases and J 2 bases, leaving 12 bases between the germline ends. The CDR3 bases are TGTGCCAGTAGCCGATGGGCGGTCACAGATACGCAGTATTTT. Amino acids: CASSRWAVTDTQYF.

This clonotype came up a few times. The chain uses TRBV5-5 and TRBJ2-3; 7 bases line up with TRBD1. CDR3 size: 14 residues. Looked up from germline, CDR1 is SGHKS and CDR2 is YYEKEE (reference sequence). Losses at the gene ends were 4 bases for V and 1 base for J; bases not matched to a gene: 3. DNA of the CDR3: TGTGCCAGCAGCAGGGGACAGCGCACAGATACGCAGTATTTT. This translates into CASSRGQRTDTQYF.

The chain is built from TRBV19 and TRBJ2-5; TRBD2 might be the D (6 bases). This CDR3 has 14 residues. CDR1 and CDR2 (germline): LNHDA, SQIVND (reference sequence). V was clipped by 7 bases and J by 1 base, with 13 bases between them. In DNA, the CDR3 is TGTGCCAGTAATGCGGGACGGTCCCAAGAGACCCAGTACTTC. Translation gives CASNAGRSQETQYF.

The chain links TRBV12-3 or TRBV12-4 to TRBJ2-1; D may be TRBD1 (6 bases). The CDR3 sequence is 15 residues long. V was pared by 2 bases and J by 4 bases, with 12 bases between. The CDR3 DNA sequence: TGTGCCAGCAGTTTACGGGACATAGTATACAATGAGCAGTTCTTC. Protein sequence: CASSLRDIVYNEQFF.

This clonotype was detected a few times. This sequence joins TRBV7-8 and TRBJ2-2; unclear D gene. Germline CDR1 and CDR2: SGHVS and FQNEAQ. This CDR3 is 12 amino acids long. Trimming removed 1 base from V and 7 bases from J, with 4 bases in between. The CDR3 region has the DNA TGTGCCAGCAGCTTAGTCAACGGGGAGCTGTTTTTT. It is translated as CASSLVNGELFF.

This clonotype was detected ten times or more. The J gene is TRBJ2-7, the V gene TRBV11-3; 8 bases map to TRBD1. J lost 4 bases, V lost 4 bases, and 9 bases had no gene match. CDR3 size: 15 residues. Germline values: CDR1 SGHNT, CDR2 YENEEA. The CDR3 reads CASSSPPQGDYEQYF. As DNA, the CDR3 is TGTGCCAGCAGCTCCCCTCCACAGGGGGATTACGAGCAGTACTTC.

Many counts were recorded for this clonotype. V gene TRBV6-1 combines with J gene TRBJ2-7, with 9 positions matching TRBD1. This CDR3 has 14 amino acids. In germline, CDR1 is MNHNS, CDR2 SASEGT. The junction had 9 bases not matched to a gene; V was cut back by 5 bases and J by 7 bases. In nucleotides, the CDR3 is TGTGCCAGCAGTCACCGGGACAGGGTCGTAGAGCAGTACTTC. It encodes CASSHRDRVVEQYF.

This clonotype showed up just a few times. The rearrangement joins TRBV18 to TRBJ2-3; D unresolved. Trimming shortened V by 4 bases and J by 1 base, and 12 bases separated the two germline ends. This CDR3 is 15 amino acids long. Germline-derived CDR1 and CDR2 are KGHSH and LQKENI. The CDR3 sequence: CASSQWTGGTDTQYF. Here the CDR3 DNA reads TGTGCCAGCTCACAGTGGACGGGTGGCACAGATACGCAGTATTTT.

The sample holds a few counts of this clonotype. The chain links TRBV30 to TRBJ1-2; no firm D call. The CDR3 is 15 residues long. Trimming pared 5 bases from V and 0 bases from J, leaving 16 bases between. Per germline, CDR1 GTSNPN and CDR2 SVGIG (reference sequence). CDR3 in DNA: TGTGCCTGGCTCCCCCCGGTGCCAGCTAACTATGGCTACACCTTC. This encodes CAWLPPVPANYGYTF.

This clonotype was detected many times. The V call is TRBV7-6, the J call TRBJ2-3; TRBD1 matches at 8 bases. Losses at the gene ends were 0 bases for V and 3 bases for J; bases not matched to a gene: 8. Germline CDR1 SGHVS, CDR2 FNYEAQ. The CDR3 length is 17 residues. In nucleotides, the CDR3 is TGTGCCAGCAGCTTAGCTACCAGGGGGCTCGGGACAGATACGCAGTATTTT. This translates into CASSLATRGLGTDTQYF.

Ten or more counts support this clonotype. This chain links TRBV20-1 with TRBJ1-5, with D tentatively TRBD1 (5 bases). CDR3 length: 14 amino acids. V lost 6 bases and J lost 4, with 16 bases in between. CDR1 and CDR2 from the germline V gene are DFQATT and SNEGSKA (reference sequence). The CDR3 reads CSARPGGSNQPQHF. CDR3 DNA sequence: TGCAGTGCCCGACCCGGGGGGTCGAATCAGCCCCAGCATTTT.

This clonotype was counted at least ten times. This sequence joins TRBV11-3 and TRBJ2-7, with TRBD1 matching over 7 bases. The CDR3 length is 15 residues. The germline gives CDR1 SGHNT, CDR2 YENEEA. The V and J ends lost 5 bases and 0 bases, in that order; junction bases with no gene match: 7. Written as DNA, the CDR3 is TGTGCCAGCAGCGACCGGGACAGTAACTCCTACGAGCAGTACTTC. Translating gives CASSDRDSNSYEQYF.

This clonotype occurred a few times. J is TRBJ2-7 and V is TRBV3-1, with TRBD2 as a possible D gene (6 bases). The CDR3 runs 14 residues. Germline assignment: CDR1 LGHDT and CDR2 YNNKEL (reference sequence). V was trimmed by 2 bases and J by 2 bases, leaving 10 bases between them. The CDR3 region has the DNA TGTGCCAGCAGCCAATGGGACTCAACCTACGAGCAGTACTTC. Its protein product is CASSQWDSTYEQYF.

The chain employs TRBV12-3 or TRBV12-4 and TRBJ2-1, with unresolved D. V lost 2 bases, J lost 8 bases, and 7 bases lay in between. The CDR3 is made up of 12 amino acids. The CDR3 nucleotides read TGTGCCAGCAGTTTAATATCGGATGAGCAGTTCTTC. As protein: CASSLISDEQFF.

The V and J genes are TRBV28 and TRBJ1-2; D not certain. CDR1 MDHEN and CDR2 SYDVKM come from the germline V gene. The CDR3 has 15 residues. V lost 10 bases to trimming and J lost 2 bases, with 20 bases between them. The CDR3, as DNA: TGTGCCATCAAGGGTATGACGCGGCAGAACTATGGCTACACCTTC. Amino acids: CAIKGMTRQNYGYTF.

This clonotype was seen repeatedly, ten times or more. The genes are TRBV6-1 and TRBJ2-7; D may match TRBD1 or TRBD2 (5 bases each). The V gene lost 6 bases and the J gene lost 3 bases, with 15 bases spanning the gap. Germline CDR1 is MNHNS and CDR2 is SASEGT. This CDR3 contains 14 residues. CDR3 nucleotide sequence: TGTGCCAGCAGCCCAGGGCCCGGGAACTACGAGCAGTACTTC. Protein: CASSPGPGNYEQYF.

There are many counts of this clonotype. The chain carries TRBV6-5 and TRBJ1-1; D uncertain. The CDR3 has 15 amino acids. CDR1 is MNHEY and CDR2 is SVGAGI in the germline V gene. The V end lost 2 bases, the J end lost 0 bases, and 10 bases lay between the germline ends. CDR3 DNA sequence: TGTGCCAGCAGTTACCACCCGAGGATGAACACTGAAGCTTTCTTT. Translation gives CASSYHPRMNTEAFF.

This clonotype was counted ten times or more. The gene calls are TRBV30 and TRBJ1-1; D remains ambiguous. CDR3 length: 13 amino acids. The V end lost 0 bases, the J end lost 2 bases, and 7 bases lay between the germline ends. CDR1 and CDR2 from the germline V gene are GTSNPN and SVGIG (reference sequence). The CDR3 sequence: CAWSVSQNTEAFF. The DNA of the CDR3 is TGTGCCTGGAGTGTCTCCCAAAACACTGAAGCTTTCTTT. Full variable domain (missing parts from reference TRBV30 and TRBJ1-1): SQTIHQWPATLVQPVGSPLSLECTVEGTSNPNLYWYRQAAGRGLQLLFYSVGIGQISSEVPQNLSASRPQDRQFILSSKKLLLSDSGFYLCAWSVSQNTEAFFGQGTRLTVV.

The rearrangement uses TRBV3-2 and TRBJ2-7; no DNA check was done on the table's D call, TRBD2. TRBV3-2 represents a pseudogene. This CDR3 has 14 residues. The DNA for the CDR3 is TGTGCCAGCAGCGACGGACTCCCTCCCTACGAGCAGTACTTC. It specifies CASSDGLPPYEQYF.

This clonotype was counted ten times or more. V is TRBV20-1 and J is TRBJ2-2; 13 positions agree with TRBD2. Germline CDR1 reads DFQATT; CDR2 reads SNEGSKA (reference sequence). Losses at the gene ends were 0 bases for V and 5 bases for J; bases not matched to a gene: 3. CDR3 length: 16 residues. CDR3 protein: CSAREGTSGKTGELFF. For the CDR3, the DNA is TGCAGTGCTAGAGAGGGGACTAGCGGGAAGACCGGGGAGCTGTTTTTT.

This chain uses TRBV7-2 with TRBJ2-3; D is undetermined. Trimming left V 5 bases short and J 3 bases short, with 12 bases between. In germline, CDR1 is SGHTA, CDR2 FQGNSA. This CDR3 has 14 amino acids. The CDR3 is CASSIGGATDTQYF. DNA of the CDR3: TGTGCCAGCAGCATCGGTGGAGCGACAGATACGCAGTATTTT.

This clonotype showed up just a few times. The chain links TRBV24-1 to TRBJ1-2, with TRBD1 as a possible D gene (5 bases). Trimming pared 0 bases from V and 6 bases from J, leaving 7 bases between. CDR1 and CDR2 (germline): KGHDR, SFDVKD. The CDR3 is 13 residues long. The CDR3 loop is CATSDLGAHGYTF. In DNA, the CDR3 is TGTGCCACCAGTGATTTGGGGGCCCATGGCTACACCTTC.

The rearrangement uses TRBV4-3 and TRBJ2-7; unclear D gene. Per the germline V gene, CDR1 is LGHNA and CDR2 is YSLEER. This CDR3 spans 16 amino acids. The V end was cut by 0 bases, the J end by 3 bases, with 15 bases between. The CDR3 DNA sequence: TGCGCCAGCAGCCAAGATCGAGTATCAGTTCGCTACGAGCAGTACTTC. It codes for CASSQDRVSVRYEQYF.

This clonotype has at least ten counts. V gene TRBV6-1 combines with J gene TRBJ2-1; 7 bases line up with TRBD2. The V segment lost 3 bases and the J segment 10 bases; nucleotides outside the gene matches: 0. The length of the CDR3 is 11 residues. The V gene's germline CDR1 is MNHNS and CDR2 SASEGT. The CDR3 sequence is CASSDGGEQFF. In DNA form, the CDR3 reads TGTGCCAGCAGTGACGGGGGGGAGCAGTTCTTC.

The sample holds many counts of this clonotype. This rearrangement joins TRBV7-8 to TRBJ2-3, with a possible D match to TRBD1 (5 bases). V dropped 5 bases and J dropped 4 bases, with 10 bases sitting between them. Germline V gives CDR1 SGHVS, CDR2 FQNEAQ. The CDR3 covers 13 residues. The CDR3 is CASSVRQSDTQYF. CDR3 nucleotide sequence: TGTGCCAGCAGCGTCAGACAGTCAGATACGCAGTATTTT.

Turning to this clonotype: A single base separates this from a much larger clone, so it may be a read error. The rearrangement uses TRBV20-1 and TRBJ2-7; TRBD1 aligns across 7 bases. This CDR3 contains 14 residues. Germline V gives CDR1 DFQATT, CDR2 SNEGSKA (reference sequence). V was pared by 7 bases and J by 0 bases, with 9 bases of the junction left unmatched. CDR3 residues: CSVIGGRSSYEQYF. Here the CDR3 DNA reads TGCAGTGTTATAGGGGGCCGAAGCTCCTACGAGCAGTACTTC.